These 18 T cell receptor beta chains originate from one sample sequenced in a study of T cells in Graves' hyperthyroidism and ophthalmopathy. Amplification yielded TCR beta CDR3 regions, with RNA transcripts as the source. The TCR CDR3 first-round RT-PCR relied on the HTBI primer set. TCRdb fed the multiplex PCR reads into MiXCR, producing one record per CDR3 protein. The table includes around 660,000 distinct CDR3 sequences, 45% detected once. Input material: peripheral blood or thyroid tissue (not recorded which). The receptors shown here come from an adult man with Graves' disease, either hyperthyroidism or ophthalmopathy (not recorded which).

CDR3 residues: CSADGAGELFF. CDR3 coding DNA: TGCAGTGCGGACGGGGCGGGGGAGCTGTTTTTT. This chain uses TRBV20-1 with TRBJ2-2; either TRBD1 or TRBD2 may supply D (5 bases each). The CDR3 is made up of 11 amino acids. Germline V lookup: CDR1 DFQATT, CDR2 SNEGSKA (reference sequence). V was cut by 6 bases and J by 8 bases, with 10 bases left in between.

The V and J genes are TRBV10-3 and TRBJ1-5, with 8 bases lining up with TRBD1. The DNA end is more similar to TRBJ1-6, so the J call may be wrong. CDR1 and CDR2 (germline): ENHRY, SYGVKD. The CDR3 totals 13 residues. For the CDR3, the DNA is TGTGCCATCAGCTTCACAGGGGGTTCACCCCTCCACTTT. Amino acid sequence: CAISFTGGSPLHF.

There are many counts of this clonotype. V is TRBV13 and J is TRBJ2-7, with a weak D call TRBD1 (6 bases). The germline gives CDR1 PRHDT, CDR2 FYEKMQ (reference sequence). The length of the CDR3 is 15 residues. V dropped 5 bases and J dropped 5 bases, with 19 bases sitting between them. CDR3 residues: CASSVSRQVVDEQYF. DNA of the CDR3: TGTGCCAGCAGCGTGAGCCGACAGGTTGTCGACGAGCAGTACTTC.

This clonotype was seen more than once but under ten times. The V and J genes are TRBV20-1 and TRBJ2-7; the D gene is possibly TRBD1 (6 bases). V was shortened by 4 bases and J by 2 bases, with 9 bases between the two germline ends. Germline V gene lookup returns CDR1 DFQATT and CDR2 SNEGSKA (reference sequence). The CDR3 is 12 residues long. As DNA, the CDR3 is TGCAGTGCTATCGGACAGACCTACGAGCAGTACTTC. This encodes CSAIGQTYEQYF.

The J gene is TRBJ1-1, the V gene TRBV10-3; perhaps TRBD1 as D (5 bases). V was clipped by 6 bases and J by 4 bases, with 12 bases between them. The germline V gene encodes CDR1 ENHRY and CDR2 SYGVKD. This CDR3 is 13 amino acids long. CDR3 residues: CAIRGGGSTEAFF. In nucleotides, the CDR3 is TGTGCCATCAGGGGGGGGGGGAGCACTGAAGCTTTCTTT.

This chain's CDR3 is CASSQGGMGNQPQHF. Written as DNA, the CDR3 is TGTGCCAGCAGTCAAGGGGGCATGGGCAATCAGCCCCAGCATTTT. The chain joins TRBV2 to TRBJ1-5; 7 bases fit TRBD1. V lost 5 bases and J lost 2; bases outside the gene matches: 6. CDR1 and CDR2 (germline): SNHLY, FYNNEI. This CDR3 is built from 15 residues.

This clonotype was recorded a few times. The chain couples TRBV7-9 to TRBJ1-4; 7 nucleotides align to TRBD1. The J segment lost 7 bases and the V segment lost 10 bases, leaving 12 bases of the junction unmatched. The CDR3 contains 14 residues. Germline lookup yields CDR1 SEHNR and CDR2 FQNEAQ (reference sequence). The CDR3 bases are TGTGCCACCAGTTCAGGAGGGGGCACTGAAAAACTGTTTTTT. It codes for CATSSGGGTEKLFF.

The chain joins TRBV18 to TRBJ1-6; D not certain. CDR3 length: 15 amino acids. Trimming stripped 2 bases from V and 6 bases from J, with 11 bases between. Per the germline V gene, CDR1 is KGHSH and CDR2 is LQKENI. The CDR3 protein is CASSPNGRGNSPLHF. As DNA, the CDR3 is TGTGCCAGCTCACCAAATGGACGGGGTAATTCACCCCTCCACTTT.

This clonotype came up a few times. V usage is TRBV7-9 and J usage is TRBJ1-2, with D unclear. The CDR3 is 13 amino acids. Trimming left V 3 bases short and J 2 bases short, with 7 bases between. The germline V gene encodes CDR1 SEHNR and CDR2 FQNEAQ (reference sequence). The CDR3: CASSLDVNYGYTF. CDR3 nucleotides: TGTGCCAGCAGCTTGGACGTAAACTATGGCTACACCTTC.

The CDR3 DNA sequence: TGTGCCAGCAGCCCCCGGACCTACCAAAACCGGCTGTTTTTT. Protein product: CASSPRTYQNRLFF. The chain recombines TRBV7-2 with TRBJ2-2; no clear D gene. CDR1 is SGHTA and CDR2 is FQGNSA in the germline V gene. V gave up 5 bases and J gave up 13 bases, with 20 bases separating them. There are 14 residues in the CDR3.

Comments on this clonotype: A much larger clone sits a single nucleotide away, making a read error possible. CDR3 nucleotides: TGTGCCATCAGTGTTTTCACGGGCTCTGGGGCCAACGTCCTGACTTTC. Amino acid sequence: CAISVFTGSGANVLTF. This chain uses TRBV2 with TRBJ2-6; D is uncertain. Germline CDR1 and CDR2: SNHLY and FYNNEI. This CDR3 comprises 16 residues.

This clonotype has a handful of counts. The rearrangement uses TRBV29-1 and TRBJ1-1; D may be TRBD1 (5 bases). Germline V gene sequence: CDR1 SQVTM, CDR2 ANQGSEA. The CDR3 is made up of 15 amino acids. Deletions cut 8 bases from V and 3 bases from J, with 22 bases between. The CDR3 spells CSSSERQSRDTEAFF. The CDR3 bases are TGCAGCAGTTCAGAGCGACAGAGCAGGGACACTGAAGCTTTCTTT. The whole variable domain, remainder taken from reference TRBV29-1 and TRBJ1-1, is SAVISQKPSRDICQRGTSLTIQCQVDSQVTMMFWYRQQPGQSLTLIATANQGSEATYESGFVIDKFPISRPNLTFSTLTVSNMSPEDSSIYLCSSSERQSRDTEAFFGQGTRLTVV.

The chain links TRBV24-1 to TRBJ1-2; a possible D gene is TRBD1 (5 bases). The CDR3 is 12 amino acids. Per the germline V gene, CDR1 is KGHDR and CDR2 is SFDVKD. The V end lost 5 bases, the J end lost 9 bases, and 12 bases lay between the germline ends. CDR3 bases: TGTGCCACCAGTGGGGCAGGGATGAGCTACACCTTC. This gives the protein CATSGAGMSYTF.

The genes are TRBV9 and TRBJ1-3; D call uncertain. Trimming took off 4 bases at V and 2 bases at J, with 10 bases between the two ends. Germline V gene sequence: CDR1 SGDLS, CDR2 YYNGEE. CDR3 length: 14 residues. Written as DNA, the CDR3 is TGTGCCAGCAGCCCCACAGCGACTGGAAACACCATATATTTT. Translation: CASSPTATGNTIYF. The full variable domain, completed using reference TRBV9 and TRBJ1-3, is DSGVTQTPKHLITATGQRVTLRCSPRSGDLSVYWYQQSLDQGLQFLIQYYNGEERAKGNILERFSAQQFPDLHSELNLSSLELGDSALYFCASSPTATGNTIYFGEGSWLTVV.

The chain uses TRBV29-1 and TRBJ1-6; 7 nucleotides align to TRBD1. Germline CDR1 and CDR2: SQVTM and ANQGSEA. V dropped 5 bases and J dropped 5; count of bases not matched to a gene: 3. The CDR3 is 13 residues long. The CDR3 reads CSVRTGHNSPLHF. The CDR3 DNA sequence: TGCAGCGTTAGGACAGGTCATAATTCACCCCTCCACTTT. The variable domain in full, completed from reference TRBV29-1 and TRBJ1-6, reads SAVISQKPSRDICQRGTSLTIQCQVDSQVTMMFWYRQQPGQSLTLIATANQGSEATYESGFVIDKFPISRPNLTFSTLTVSNMSPEDSSIYLCSVRTGHNSPLHFGNGTRLTVT.

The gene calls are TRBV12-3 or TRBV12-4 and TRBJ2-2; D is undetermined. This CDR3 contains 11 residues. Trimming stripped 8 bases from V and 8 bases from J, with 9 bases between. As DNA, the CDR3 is TGTGCCAGCTCAGTTCGGGGGGAGCTGTTTTTT. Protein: CASSVRGELFF.

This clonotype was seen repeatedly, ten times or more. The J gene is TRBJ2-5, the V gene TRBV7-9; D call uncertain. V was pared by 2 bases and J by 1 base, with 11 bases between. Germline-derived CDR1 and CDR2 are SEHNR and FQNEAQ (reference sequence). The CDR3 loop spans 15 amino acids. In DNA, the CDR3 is TGTGCCAGCAGCTTACGGCGGCAGCTCCAAGAGACCCAGTACTTC. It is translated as CASSLRRQLQETQYF.

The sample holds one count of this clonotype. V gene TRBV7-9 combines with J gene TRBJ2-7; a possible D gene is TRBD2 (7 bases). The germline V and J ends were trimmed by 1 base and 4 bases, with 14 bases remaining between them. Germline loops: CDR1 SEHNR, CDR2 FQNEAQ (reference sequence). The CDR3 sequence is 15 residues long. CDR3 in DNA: TGTGCCAGCAGCTTAGTGGCGGGGGCCGGTTACGAGCAGTACTTC. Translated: CASSLVAGAGYEQYF. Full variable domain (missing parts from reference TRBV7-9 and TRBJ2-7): DTGVSQNPRHKITKRGQNVTFRCDPISEHNRLYWYRQTLGQGPEFLTYFQNEAQLEKSRLLSDRFSAERPKGSFSTLEIQRTEQGDSAMYLCASSLVAGAGYEQYFGPGTRLTVT.